The T cell receptor (beta chain) under discussion was sequenced for a study of regulatory T cells in long-lasting Graves disease. Points from the study as a whole: Repertoires from persistent disease leaned toward TRBV28, TRBJ1-2 and TRBJ2-5.

Documented time point: newly diagnosed GD, antithyroid drugs for less than 3 months. Extracted PBMC RNA gave rise to the TCR library. CDR1 and CDR2 from the germline V gene are MNHEY and SMNVEV (reference sequence). The CDR3 has 16 residues. The V segment lost 5 bases and the J segment 4 bases; nucleotides outside the gene matches: 12. iRepertoire HTBI primers and Arm-PCR of CDR3 regions built TCR beta libraries. In TCRdb, the multiplex PCR reads were re-called with MiXCR into one record per CDR3 protein. The table lists about 430,000 distinct CDR3 sequences, approximately 15% of them singletons. In its sample, this clonotype was seen many times. Antigen: not known. This sample also belongs to another study, concerning T cells in Graves' hyperthyroidism and ophthalmopathy. That investigation notes: Together with thyroid ultrasound, orbital computed tomography, serum thyroxine and TRAb, clinical symptoms were used for diagnoses.

This sequence originates from a woman in her thirties or forties with Graves disease. The gene calls are TRBV27 and TRBJ2-3, with 7 bases lining up with TRBD2. Sample: peripheral blood mononuclear cells (PBMCs), taken at new diagnosis, from a patient treated with antithyroid drugs. CDR3 sequence reads: CASSLGGRAIPDTQYF. Written as DNA, the CDR3 is TGTGCCAGCAGTCTCGGGGGGAGGGCCATCCCAGATACGCAGTATTTT.